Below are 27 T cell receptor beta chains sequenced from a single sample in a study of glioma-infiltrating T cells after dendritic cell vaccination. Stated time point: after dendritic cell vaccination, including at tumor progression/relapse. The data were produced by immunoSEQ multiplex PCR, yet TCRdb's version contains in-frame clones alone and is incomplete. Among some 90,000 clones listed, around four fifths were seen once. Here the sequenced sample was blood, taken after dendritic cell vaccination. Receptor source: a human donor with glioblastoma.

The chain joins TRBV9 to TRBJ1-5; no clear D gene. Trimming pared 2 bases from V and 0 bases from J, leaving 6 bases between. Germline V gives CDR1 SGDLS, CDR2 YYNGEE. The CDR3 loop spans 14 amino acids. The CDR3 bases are TGTGCCAGCAGCGTCGGTCTTAGCAATCAGCCCCAGCATTTT. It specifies CASSVGLSNQPQHF.

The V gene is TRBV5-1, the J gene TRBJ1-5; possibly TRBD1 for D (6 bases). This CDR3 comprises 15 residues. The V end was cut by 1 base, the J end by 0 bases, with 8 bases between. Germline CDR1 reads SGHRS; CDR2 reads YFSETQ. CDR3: CASSLTGNSNQPQHF. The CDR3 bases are TGCGCCAGCAGCTTGACAGGGAATAGCAATCAGCCCCAGCATTTT.

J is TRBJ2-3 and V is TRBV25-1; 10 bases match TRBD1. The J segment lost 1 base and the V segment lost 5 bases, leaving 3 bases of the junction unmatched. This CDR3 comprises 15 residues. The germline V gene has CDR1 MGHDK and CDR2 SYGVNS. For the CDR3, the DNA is TGTGCCAGCAGTCCCGACAGGGGGCGCACAGATACGCAGTATTTT. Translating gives CASSPDRGRTDTQYF.

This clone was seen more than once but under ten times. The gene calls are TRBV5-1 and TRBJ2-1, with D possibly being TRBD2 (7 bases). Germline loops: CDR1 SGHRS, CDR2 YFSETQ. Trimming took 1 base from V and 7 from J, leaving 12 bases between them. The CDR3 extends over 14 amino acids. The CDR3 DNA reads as TGCGCCAGCAGCTTGCGGGGAGGGGGTAATGAGCAGTTCTTC. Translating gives CASSLRGGGNEQFF.

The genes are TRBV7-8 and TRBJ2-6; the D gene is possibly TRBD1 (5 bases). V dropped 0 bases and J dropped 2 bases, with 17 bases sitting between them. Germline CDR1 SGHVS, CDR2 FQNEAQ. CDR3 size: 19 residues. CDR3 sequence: CASSLAGRVVIAGANVLTF. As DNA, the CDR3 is TGTGCCAGCAGCTTAGCCGGCAGGGTGGTAATAGCTGGGGCCAACGTCCTGACTTTC. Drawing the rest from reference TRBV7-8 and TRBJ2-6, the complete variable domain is GAGVSQSPRYKVAKRGQDVALRCDPISGHVSLFWYQQALGQGPEFLTYFQNEAQLDKSGLPSDRFFAERPEGSVSTLKIQRTQQEDSAVYLCASSLAGRVVIAGANVLTFGAGSRLTVL.

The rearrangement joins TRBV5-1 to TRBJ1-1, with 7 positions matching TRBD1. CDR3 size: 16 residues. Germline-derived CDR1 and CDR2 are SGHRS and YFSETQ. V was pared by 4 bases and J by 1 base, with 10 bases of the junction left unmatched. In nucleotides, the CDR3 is TGCGCCAGCAGCCCAGCAGAACAGGGGAGGAACACTGAAGCTTTCTTT. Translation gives CASSPAEQGRNTEAFF.

The CDR3 DNA follows: TGTGCAAGTCGCTCCTACAGGGGAGGCTACGAGCAGTACTTC. Residues: CASRSYRGGYEQYF. V usage is TRBV12-2 and J usage is TRBJ2-7; the table gives TRBD1 as D, unverified against the DNA. TRBV12-2 counts as a pseudogene. The CDR3 consists of 14 residues.

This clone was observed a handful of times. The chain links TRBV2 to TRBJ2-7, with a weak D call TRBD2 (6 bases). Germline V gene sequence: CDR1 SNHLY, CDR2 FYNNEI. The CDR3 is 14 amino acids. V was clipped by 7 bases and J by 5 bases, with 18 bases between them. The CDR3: CASIPVAGSHEQYV. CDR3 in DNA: TGTGCCAGCATCCCGGTGGCGGGATCCCACGAGCAGTACGTC.

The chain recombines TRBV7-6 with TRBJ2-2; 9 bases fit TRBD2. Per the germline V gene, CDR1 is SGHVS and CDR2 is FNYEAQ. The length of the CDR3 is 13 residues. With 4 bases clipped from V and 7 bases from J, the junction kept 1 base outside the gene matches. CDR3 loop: CASSYSGGGELFF. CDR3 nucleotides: TGTGCCAGCAGCTATAGCGGGGGCGGGGAGCTGTTTTTT.

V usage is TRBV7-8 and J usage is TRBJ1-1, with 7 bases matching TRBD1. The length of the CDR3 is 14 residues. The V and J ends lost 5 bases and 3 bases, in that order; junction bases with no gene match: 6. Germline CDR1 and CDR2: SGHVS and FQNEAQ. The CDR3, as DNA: TGTGCCAGCAGCCCGGGACAGCTCTACACTGAAGCTTTCTTT. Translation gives CASSPGQLYTEAFF.

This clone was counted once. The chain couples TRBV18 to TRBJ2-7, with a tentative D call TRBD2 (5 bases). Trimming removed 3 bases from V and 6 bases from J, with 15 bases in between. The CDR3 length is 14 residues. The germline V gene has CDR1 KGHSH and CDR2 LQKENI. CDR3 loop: CASSPGSLRVEQYV. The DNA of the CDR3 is TGTGCCAGCTCACCCGGATCTCTGAGGGTCGAGCAGTACGTC.

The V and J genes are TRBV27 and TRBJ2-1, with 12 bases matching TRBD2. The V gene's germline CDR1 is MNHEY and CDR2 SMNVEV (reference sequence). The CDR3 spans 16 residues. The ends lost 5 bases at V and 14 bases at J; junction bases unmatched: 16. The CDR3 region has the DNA TGTGCCAGCAGTCGGACTAGCGGGACCTCCCACGGCTTGGAGTTCTTC. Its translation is CASSRTSGTSHGLEFF.

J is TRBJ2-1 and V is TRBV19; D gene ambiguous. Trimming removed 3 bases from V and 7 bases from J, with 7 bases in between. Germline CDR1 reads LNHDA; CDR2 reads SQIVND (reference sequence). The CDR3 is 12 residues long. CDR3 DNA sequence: TGTGCCAGTAGTATGTCCGGGAATGAGCAGTTCTTC. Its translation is CASSMSGNEQFF. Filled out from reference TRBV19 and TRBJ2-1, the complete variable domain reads DGGITQSPKYLFRKEGQNVTLSCEQNLNHDAMYWYRQDPGQGLRLIYYSQIVNDFQKGDIAEGYSVSREKKESFPLTVTSAQKNPTAFYLCASSMSGNEQFFGPGTRLTVL.

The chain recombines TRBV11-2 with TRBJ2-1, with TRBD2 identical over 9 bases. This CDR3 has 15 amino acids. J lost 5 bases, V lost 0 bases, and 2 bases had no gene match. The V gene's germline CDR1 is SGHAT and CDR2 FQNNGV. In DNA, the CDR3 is TGTGCCAGCAGCTTAGACCTAGCGGGACACAATGAGCAGTTCTTC. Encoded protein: CASSLDLAGHNEQFF.

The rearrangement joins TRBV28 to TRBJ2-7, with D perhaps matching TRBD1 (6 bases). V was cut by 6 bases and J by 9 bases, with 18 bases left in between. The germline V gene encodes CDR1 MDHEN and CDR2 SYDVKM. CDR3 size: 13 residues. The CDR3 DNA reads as TGTGCCAGCAGGGGAACGCTACAGGGCCGGCAGTACGTC. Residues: CASRGTLQGRQYV.

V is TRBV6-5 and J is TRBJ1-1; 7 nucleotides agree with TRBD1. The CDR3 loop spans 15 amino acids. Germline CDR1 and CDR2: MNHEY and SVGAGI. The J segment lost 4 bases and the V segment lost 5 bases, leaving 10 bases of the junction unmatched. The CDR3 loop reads CASSPVQGSSTEAFF. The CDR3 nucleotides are TGTGCCAGCAGTCCGGTACAGGGGTCGTCCACTGAAGCTTTCTTT.

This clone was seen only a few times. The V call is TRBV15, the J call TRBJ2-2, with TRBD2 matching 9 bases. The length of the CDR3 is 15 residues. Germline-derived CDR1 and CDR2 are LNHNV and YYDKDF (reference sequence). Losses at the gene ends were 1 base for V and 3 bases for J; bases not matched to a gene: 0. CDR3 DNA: TGTGCCACCAGCAGAGGGACTAGCGACACCGGGGAGCTGTTTTTT. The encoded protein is CATSRGTSDTGELFF.

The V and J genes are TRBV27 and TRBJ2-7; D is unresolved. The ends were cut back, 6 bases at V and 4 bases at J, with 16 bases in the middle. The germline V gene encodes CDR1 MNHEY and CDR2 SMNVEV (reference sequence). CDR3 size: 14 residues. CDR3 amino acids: CASSPLQSRYEQYV. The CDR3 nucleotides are TGTGCCAGCAGCCCCTTACAGAGCCGGTACGAGCAGTACGTC.

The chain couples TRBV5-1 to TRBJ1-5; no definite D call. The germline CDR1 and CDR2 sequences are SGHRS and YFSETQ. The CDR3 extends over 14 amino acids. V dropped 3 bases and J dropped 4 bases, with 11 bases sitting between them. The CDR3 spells CASSSEDPNQPQHF. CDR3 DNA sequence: TGCGCCAGCAGCTCGGAGGACCCTAATCAGCCCCAGCATTTT.

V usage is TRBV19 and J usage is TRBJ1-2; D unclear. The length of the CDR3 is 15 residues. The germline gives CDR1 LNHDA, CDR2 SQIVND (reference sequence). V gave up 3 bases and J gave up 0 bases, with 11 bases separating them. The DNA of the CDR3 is TGTGCCAGTAGTATTCAACATAAATCTAACTATGGCTACACCTTC. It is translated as CASSIQHKSNYGYTF.

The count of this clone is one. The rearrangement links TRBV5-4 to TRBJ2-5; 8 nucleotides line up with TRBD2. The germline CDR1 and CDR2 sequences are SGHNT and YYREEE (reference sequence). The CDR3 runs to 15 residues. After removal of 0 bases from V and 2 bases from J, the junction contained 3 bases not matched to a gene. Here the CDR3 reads CASSLVAGPQETQYF. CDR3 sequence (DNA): TGTGCCAGCAGCTTGGTAGCGGGGCCTCAAGAGACCCAGTACTTC.

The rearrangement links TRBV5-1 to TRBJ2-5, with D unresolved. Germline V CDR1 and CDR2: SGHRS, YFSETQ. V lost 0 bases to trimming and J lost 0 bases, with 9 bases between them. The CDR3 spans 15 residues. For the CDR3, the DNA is TGCGCCAGCAGCTTGGCCAGTACATACCAAGAGACCCAGTACTTC. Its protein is CASSLASTYQETQYF. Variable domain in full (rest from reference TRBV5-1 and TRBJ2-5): KAGVTQTPRYLIKTRGQQVTLSCSPISGHRSVSWYQQTPGQGLQFLFEYFSETQRNKGNFPGRFSGRQFSNSRSEMNVSTLELGDSALYLCASSLASTYQETQYFGPGTRLLVL.

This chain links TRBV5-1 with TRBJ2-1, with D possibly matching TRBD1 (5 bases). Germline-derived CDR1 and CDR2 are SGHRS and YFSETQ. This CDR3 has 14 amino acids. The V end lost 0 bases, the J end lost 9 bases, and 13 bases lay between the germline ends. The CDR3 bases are TGCGCCAGCAGCTTGGCGACAGCATTGGGTGAGCAGTTCTTC. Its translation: CASSLATALGEQFF. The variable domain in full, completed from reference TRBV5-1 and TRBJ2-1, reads KAGVTQTPRYLIKTRGQQVTLSCSPISGHRSVSWYQQTPGQGLQFLFEYFSETQRNKGNFPGRFSGRQFSNSRSEMNVSTLELGDSALYLCASSLATALGEQFFGPGTRLTVL.

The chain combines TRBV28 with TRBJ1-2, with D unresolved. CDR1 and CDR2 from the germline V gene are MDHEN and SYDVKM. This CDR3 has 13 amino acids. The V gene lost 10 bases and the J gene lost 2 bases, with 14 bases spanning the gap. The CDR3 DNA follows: TGTGCCATCGCGTGGTCCGTGAACTATGGCTACACCTTC. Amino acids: CAIAWSVNYGYTF.

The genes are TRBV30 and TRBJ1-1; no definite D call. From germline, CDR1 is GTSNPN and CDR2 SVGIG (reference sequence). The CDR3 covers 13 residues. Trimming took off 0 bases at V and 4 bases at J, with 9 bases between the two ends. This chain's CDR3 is CAWSVLRVTEAFF. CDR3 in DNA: TGTGCCTGGAGTGTACTGAGGGTCACTGAAGCTTTCTTT.

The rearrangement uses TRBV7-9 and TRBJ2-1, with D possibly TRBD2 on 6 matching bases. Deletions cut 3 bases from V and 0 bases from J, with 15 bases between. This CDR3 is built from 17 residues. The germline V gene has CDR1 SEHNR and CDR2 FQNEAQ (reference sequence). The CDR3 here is CASSFRDSLSSYNEQFF. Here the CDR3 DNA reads TGTGCCAGCAGCTTTCGGGACTCCCTAAGCTCCTACAATGAGCAGTTCTTC.

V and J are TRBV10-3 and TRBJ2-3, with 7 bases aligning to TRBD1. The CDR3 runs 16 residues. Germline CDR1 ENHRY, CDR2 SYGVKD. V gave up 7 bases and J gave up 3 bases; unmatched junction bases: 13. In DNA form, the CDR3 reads TGTGCCATCATTCATAGCGACAGGGTGTCGACAGATACGCAGTATTTT. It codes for CAIIHSDRVSTDTQYF.